What follows is one T cell receptor beta chain and its context. Its cognate antigen is unknown. A read error is possible here, since a much larger clone lies one base away. These data are taken from a study of T cell repertoires in cytomegalovirus infection. Overall study: The public TCR beta signatures pointed to both CMV infection and matching HLA type. Findings and limits, study-wide: HLA-C-restricted TCR beta clonotypes specific for CMV led the ex vivo response. There were carriers of CMV plus the relevant HLA, and cumulative public TCR beta family frequency identified them.

TCRdb recomputed calls from the reads with MiXCR, one row per CDR3 protein. The sample holds roughly 240,000 distinct CDR3 sequences; roughly 6.5% are singletons and the top ten take about 6.3%. This CDR3 comprises 15 residues. Germline CDR1 is SQVTM and CDR2 is ANQGSEA. This chain joins TRBV29-1 and TRBJ1-1; TRBD1 agrees at 8 bases. Sequencing input: PBMCs. The receptor was derived from a human donor in good health (CMV status not recorded). Some clones in this sample may be carry-over from other donors' samples. DNA for the CDR3: TGCCGCGTCCACAGGGGGTTTACTCTAGGCACTGAAGCTTTCTTT. Amino acid sequence: CRVHRGFTLGTEAFF.